The source of this T cell receptor (beta chain) is a study of blood T cell repertoires in COVID-19. About the research overall: Collection of acute and convalescent COVID-19 samples took place in the United States, Italy and Spain.

Libraries were prepared by immunoSEQ multiplex PCR; TCRdb keeps only in-frame clonotypes and omits some of them. The table records some 200,000 clones, around 86% of them present only once. V lost 1 base to trimming and J lost 7 bases, with 14 bases between them. This CDR3 has 15 residues. From germline, CDR1 is LNHDA and CDR2 SQIVND (reference sequence). The sequencing input was peripheral blood. This clonotype originated in a woman aged 40 to 50 with acute or convalescent COVID-19. This chain links TRBV19 with TRBJ2-1; no definite D call. The CDR3 sequence: CASSIGEPEPNEQFF. DNA of the CDR3: TGTGCCAGTAGTATAGGAGAACCGGAGCCTAATGAGCAGTTCTTC. Together with reference TRBV19 and TRBJ2-1, the CDR3 gives the full variable domain: DGGITQSPKYLFRKEGQNVTLSCEQNLNHDAMYWYRQDPGQGLRLIYYSQIVNDFQKGDIAEGYSVSREKKESFPLTVTSAQKNPTAFYLCASSIGEPEPNEQFFGPGTRLTVL.